These 23 T cell receptor beta chains came from one sample sequenced in a study of shared clonotypes between healthy human individuals (TCRdb year 2020). CD8 naive samples consisted of CD45RO-negative cells that were positively selected for CCR7, yielding a CD45RA+CCR7+ population without TemRA cells. The method behind the library was the immunoSEQ multiplex PCR assay. TCRdb took over this immuneACCESS table, retaining in-frame rearrangements with V and J assigned. Such tables are incomplete; in checked studies, under half of the missing clones stem from an unresolved V gene, and the remainder is unexplained. The sample table holds roughly 650,000 clones, of which 96% were seen once. In total, the top ten clones hold 0.11% of the sample. Material: naive CD8+ T cells sorted from blood. The label giving this sample's cell subset or site can be read as: CD45RA+CCR7+. The receptor set was obtained from a woman aged 25 to 39 in good health.

The chain has TRBV19 and TRBJ2-1, with D perhaps matching TRBD2 (6 bases). V lost 5 bases to trimming and J lost 5 bases, with 10 bases between them. Germline lookup yields CDR1 LNHDA and CDR2 SQIVND (reference sequence). The CDR3 extends over 13 amino acids. The chain's CDR3 is CASSFGGHNEQFF. The CDR3 nucleotides are TGTGCCAGTAGTTTCGGGGGTCACAATGAGCAGTTCTTC.

The chain recombines TRBV5-1 with TRBJ1-1; 7 bases match TRBD1. Trimming took 2 bases from V and 1 from J; bases not matched to a gene: 5. CDR3 size: 15 residues. Germline CDR1 SGHRS, CDR2 YFSETQ. CDR3 bases: TGCGCCAGCAGCTTTCCGCCAGGGGGGAACACTGAAGCTTTCTTT. Encoded protein: CASSFPPGGNTEAFF.

This chain links TRBV28 with TRBJ1-1, with TRBD1 as a possible D gene (5 bases). The CDR3 is 15 amino acids. The germline gives CDR1 MDHEN, CDR2 SYDVKM. With 8 bases removed from V and 5 bases from J, the gap between germline ends came to 21 bases. This CDR3 reads CASRLPIGARTEAFF. DNA of the CDR3: TGTGCCAGCCGCCTCCCCATTGGGGCGAGGACTGAAGCTTTCTTT. Supplemented by reference TRBV28 and TRBJ1-1, the full variable domain reads DVKVTQSSRYLVKRTGEKVFLECVQDMDHENMFWYRQDPGLGLRLIYFSYDVKMKEKGDIPEGYSVSREKKERFSLILESASTNQTSMYLCASRLPIGARTEAFFGQGTRLTVV.

The rearrangement uses TRBV2 and TRBJ1-3, with TRBD1 matching over 9 bases. The CDR3 covers 13 residues. Germline CDR1 SNHLY, CDR2 FYNNEI. V shed 10 bases, J shed 2 bases, and the junction held 3 bases outside the gene matches. CDR3 protein: CATDRGAGNTIYF. Written as DNA, the CDR3 is TGTGCCACGGACAGGGGAGCTGGAAACACCATATATTTT.

The chain is built from TRBV7-9 and TRBJ2-2; weak D call: TRBD1 (6 bases). The germline V gene encodes CDR1 SEHNR and CDR2 FQNEAQ (reference sequence). Trimming removed 5 bases from V and 3 bases from J, with 13 bases in between. The CDR3 sequence is 15 residues long. CDR3 nucleotide sequence: TGTGCCAGCAGCCCCGGGACACGATACACCGGGGAGCTGTTTTTT. Amino acid sequence: CASSPGTRYTGELFF.

The chain has TRBV15 and TRBJ1-2; D is unresolved. The CDR3 consists of 14 residues. Per germline, CDR1 LNHNV and CDR2 YYDKDF (reference sequence). V gave up 0 bases and J gave up 3 bases, with 8 bases separating them. CDR3 amino acids: CATSRDTGDYGYTF. The CDR3 nucleotides are TGTGCCACCAGCAGAGATACCGGAGACTATGGCTACACCTTC.

The chain is built from TRBV9 and TRBJ2-7, with D perhaps TRBD1 (6 bases). CDR1 and CDR2 (germline): SGDLS, YYNGEE. The ends were cut back, 3 bases at V and 0 bases at J, with 10 bases in the middle. This CDR3 spans 14 amino acids. CDR3 loop: CASSGRTDSYEQYF. DNA for the CDR3: TGTGCCAGCAGCGGAAGGACAGACTCCTACGAGCAGTACTTC.

The chain uses TRBV4-1 and TRBJ1-5; D not resolved. The V end lost 0 bases, the J end lost 2 bases, and 8 bases lay between the germline ends. The germline V gene has CDR1 MGHRA and CDR2 YSYEKL. CDR3 size: 15 residues. CDR3 in DNA: TGCGCCAGCAGCCAAGATCCGGGTGGCAATCAGCCCCAGCATTTT. This encodes CASSQDPGGNQPQHF.

The rearrangement joins TRBV19 to TRBJ2-5; 8 nucleotides align to TRBD1. The V gene's germline CDR1 is LNHDA and CDR2 SQIVND (reference sequence). Trimming at V came to 7 bases and at J to 4 bases, leaving 2 bases not matched to a gene. The CDR3 contains 12 residues. The CDR3 loop is CASTGGPETQYF. The CDR3 DNA is TGTGCCAGTACAGGGGGCCCAGAGACCCAGTACTTC.

This clone was seen just once. The chain combines TRBV15 with TRBJ2-3, with unresolved D. CDR1 and CDR2 from the germline V gene are LNHNV and YYDKDF (reference sequence). V was trimmed by 0 bases and J by 6 bases, leaving 10 bases between them. This CDR3 is built from 14 residues. The CDR3, as DNA: TGTGCCACCAGCAGAGATCAAGGAGTTGATACGCAGTATTTT. Protein: CATSRDQGVDTQYF.

The rearrangement links TRBV11-2 to TRBJ2-1, with D possibly matching TRBD1 (5 bases). CDR1 and CDR2 (germline): SGHAT, FQNNGV. The CDR3 length is 15 residues. The V and J ends lost 5 bases and 8 bases respectively, with 19 bases between them. The CDR3: CASSEARSGIYEQFF. In DNA form, the CDR3 reads TGTGCCAGCAGCGAAGCCCGGTCAGGGATATATGAGCAGTTCTTC.

The chain has TRBV27 and TRBJ2-7, with 10 positions matching TRBD1. This CDR3 is 16 amino acids long. J was trimmed by 7 bases and V by 4 bases; bases with no gene match: 13. Germline CDR1 and CDR2: MNHEY and SMNVEV (reference sequence). The CDR3: CASSSPTDRGSREQYF. The CDR3 coding sequence is TGTGCCAGCAGTTCCCCGACGGACAGGGGGAGTAGGGAGCAGTACTTC.

The rearrangement links TRBV27 to TRBJ2-1, with 12 bases fitting TRBD1. This CDR3 has 14 amino acids. CDR1 is MNHEY, CDR2 SMNVEV, per germline (reference sequence). The ends lost 6 bases at V and 8 bases at J; junction bases unmatched: 5. DNA of the CDR3: TGTGCCAGCAGGGGACAGGGGGCTATCCATGAGCAGTTCTTC. It codes for CASRGQGAIHEQFF.

Regarding this clone: Germline is not matched at one junction end, which may reflect a read error. CDR3 region: CSVEGTGAYTF. CDR3 sequence (DNA): TGCAGCGTGGAAGGGACCGGGGCCTACACCTTC. This chain links TRBV29-1 with TRBJ1-2; tentative D call: TRBD1 (5 bases). From germline, CDR1 is SQVTM and CDR2 ANQGSEA. CDR3 size: 11 residues.

The chain joins TRBV4-1 to TRBJ2-7; D is tentatively TRBD1 or TRBD2 (5 bases each). V lost 0 bases and J lost 1, with 16 bases in between. This CDR3 is built from 17 residues. Germline V lookup: CDR1 MGHRA, CDR2 YSYEKL. CDR3 nucleotides: TGCGCCAGCAGCCAAGAGGGAGTGACAGTACTTTCCTACGAGCAGTACTTC. Translating it yields CASSQEGVTVLSYEQYF.

Concerning this clone: In the same sample, other DNA sequences code for this CDR3. The chain uses TRBV19 and TRBJ1-5; D unresolved. V lost 3 bases to trimming and J lost 0 bases, with 9 bases between them. This CDR3 comprises 15 residues. The germline CDR1 and CDR2 sequences are LNHDA and SQIVND (reference sequence). The CDR3 DNA is TGTGCCAGTAGTATCACACCCTATAGCAATCAGCCCCAGCATTTT. Translation: CASSITPYSNQPQHF. The variable domain in full, completed from reference TRBV19 and TRBJ1-5, reads DGGITQSPKYLFRKEGQNVTLSCEQNLNHDAMYWYRQDPGQGLRLIYYSQIVNDFQKGDIAEGYSVSREKKESFPLTVTSAQKNPTAFYLCASSITPYSNQPQHFGDGTRLSIL.

The chain carries TRBV28 and TRBJ2-2; unclear D gene. The V and J ends lost 6 bases and 0 bases respectively, with 14 bases between them. Germline V gene data show CDR1 as MDHEN and CDR2 as SYDVKM. The CDR3 contains 16 residues. The CDR3 sequence is CASSPPRLANTGELFF. CDR3 nucleotides: TGTGCCAGCAGCCCGCCCCGGCTAGCGAACACCGGGGAGCTGTTTTTT.

The J gene is TRBJ2-7, the V gene TRBV5-8; 7 bases are shared with TRBD2. Germline V gene data show CDR1 as SGHTS and CDR2 as YDEGEE. This CDR3 has 14 amino acids. Unmatched junction bases numbered 5, after V lost 2 bases and J lost 3 bases. The CDR3 sequence is CASSFSGRGYEQYF. The CDR3 DNA is TGTGCCAGCAGCTTTTCGGGGAGGGGCTACGAGCAGTACTTC.

This clone was counted once. The genes are TRBV2 and TRBJ1-1; TRBD1 might be the D (6 bases). V lost 6 bases to trimming and J lost 9 bases, with 14 bases between them. The germline gives CDR1 SNHLY, CDR2 FYNNEI. The CDR3 contains 12 residues. In DNA form, the CDR3 reads TGTGCCAGCAGGGGGGGGGCCCATCAAGCTTTCTTT. This codes for CASRGGAHQAFF.

The chain employs TRBV13 and TRBJ2-1, with TRBD2 matching 7 bases. Trimming took 0 bases from V and 1 from J; bases not matched to a gene: 3. Germline lookup yields CDR1 PRHDT and CDR2 FYEKMQ (reference sequence). CDR3 length: 16 amino acids. CDR3 DNA sequence: TGTGCCAGCAGCTTAGGTCCGGGAGGATCCTACAATGAGCAGTTCTTC. Protein sequence: CASSLGPGGSYNEQFF.

The chain couples TRBV11-2 to TRBJ2-5; either TRBD1 or TRBD2 may fit D (6 bases each). The last part of the DNA fits TRBJ2-7 better; the J call may be wrong. The CDR3 is 19 amino acids. Germline V gene lookup returns CDR1 SGHAT and CDR2 FQNNGV. The CDR3 DNA is TGTGCCAGCAGGCATCTAGGGGGTCGCCGGCGGGACATTAACTACGAGCAGTACTTC. This sequence encodes CASRHLGGRRRDINYEQYF.

This chain connects TRBV28 to TRBJ1-5; 8 bases match TRBD1. J lost 7 bases, V lost 7 bases, and 9 bases had no gene match. CDR1 and CDR2 (germline): MDHEN, SYDVKM. The CDR3 extends over 14 amino acids. For the CDR3, the DNA is TGTGCCAGCACGGACAGGGATGGGGGACAGCCCCAGCATTTT. It codes for CASTDRDGGQPQHF.

The V call is TRBV2, the J call TRBJ2-5; 11 nucleotides line up with TRBD2. The J call is uncertain, as TRBJ2-7 better fits the DNA end. Germline V CDR1 and CDR2: SNHLY, FYNNEI. The CDR3 covers 16 residues. Here the CDR3 DNA reads TGTGCCAGCAGTAAAGATCCTAGCGGGAGGTCTCGCGAGCAGTACTTC. Protein: CASSKDPSGRSREQYF.